The source of this T cell receptor beta chain is a study of vaccination and CD4 T cells after COVID-19. The assay that was used to sequence DNA from cultured CD4+ T cells was the Oncomine TCR Beta short-read assay. TCRdb redid the calling of the PCR reads with MiXCR, one entry per CDR3 protein. Seen here are about 5,500 distinct CDR3 sequences, 35% to 50% observed once, and the top ten hold less than 45%. As to this clonotype: Antigen specificity is unknown.

The CDR3 totals 13 residues. CDR1 and CDR2 from the germline V gene are MNHEY and SVGAGI. V shed 4 bases and J 2 bases; nucleotides not matched to a gene: 1. Treatment denoted: approximately nine-day PBMC culture with coronavirus spike peptide pools or control peptides (ViraFEST assay). Samples of CD4+ T cells were obtained from the unexposed donor before the COVID-19 pandemic (2011-2018). What was sequenced was CD4+ T cells from blood, cultured in vitro. This TCR was sampled from a human donor in good health. The gene calls are TRBV6-5 and TRBJ1-2, with 7 nucleotides matching TRBD1. The CDR3 here is CASSFRGNYGYTF. CDR3 nucleotide sequence: TGTGCCAGCAGTTTCAGGGGGAACTATGGCTACACCTTC.